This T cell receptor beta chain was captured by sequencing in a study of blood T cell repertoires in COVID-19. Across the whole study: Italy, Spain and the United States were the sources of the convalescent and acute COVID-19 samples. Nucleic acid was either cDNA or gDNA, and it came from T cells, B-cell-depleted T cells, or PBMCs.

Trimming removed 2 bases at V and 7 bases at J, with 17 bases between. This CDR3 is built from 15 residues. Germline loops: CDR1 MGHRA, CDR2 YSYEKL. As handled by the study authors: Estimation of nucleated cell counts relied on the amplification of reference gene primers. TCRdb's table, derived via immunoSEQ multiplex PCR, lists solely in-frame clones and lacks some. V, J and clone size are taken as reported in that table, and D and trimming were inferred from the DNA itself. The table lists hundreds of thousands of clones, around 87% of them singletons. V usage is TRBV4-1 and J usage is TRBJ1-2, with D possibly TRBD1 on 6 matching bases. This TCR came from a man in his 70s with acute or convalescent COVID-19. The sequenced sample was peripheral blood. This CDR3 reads CASSQSLQGLSGYTF. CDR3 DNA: TGCGCCAGCAGCCAATCCCTCCAGGGGCTCTCTGGCTACACCTTC.